A selection of T cell receptor beta chains follows, all from one sample in a study of blood T cell repertoires in COVID-19. Assay used: immunoSEQ multiplex PCR; TCRdb lists only in-frame clones, some missing. The sample gives fewer than 350,000 clones, about nine tenths of which show up once; roughly 6.8% is in the top ten. Material: peripheral blood. The receptors shown here come from a woman aged 30 to 39 with COVID-19, enrolled during active disease. Each CDR3 is given with its conserved first and last residue. Fields, in order: clone size, J gene, V gene, D gene, CDR3 length, CDR3 DNA, CDR3 protein. A D gene is named only where the DNA matches it firmly. The size field is filled for only some rows; it gives once, few, many or a size class.

once TRBJ2-5 TRBV28 TRBD2 17 TGTGCCAGCAGTCCTCCTACTAGCGGGAGGGCCCAAGAGACCCAGTACTTC CASSPPTSGRAQETQYF
once TRBJ1-4 TRBV28 TRBD1 15 TGTGCCAGCAGTCCCACAGGGGGCGCTGGGGAAAAACTGTTTTTT CASSPTGGAGEKLFF
once TRBJ1-1 TRBV25-1 NA 15 TGTGCCAGCGGGGCCGGTGAACGGCCCAACACTGAAGCTTTCTTT CASGAGERPNTEAFF
NA TRBJ1-1 TRBV6-5 NA 11 TGTGCCAGCAGTTTGGACGGGGAAACTTTCTTT CASSLDGETFF
NA TRBJ2-1 TRBV27 NA 16 TGTGCCAGCAGTTTAAGGGGGAGAGGGGGCTACAATGAGCAGTTCTTC CASSLRGRGGYNEQFF
NA TRBJ1-2 TRBV3-1/TRBV3-2 TRBD1 15 TGTGCCAGCAGCCGACAGACAGGGCTTAACTATGGCTACACCTTC CASSRQTGLNYGYTF
NA TRBJ2-7 TRBV19 TRBD2 15 TGTGCCAGTAGTAGCACCAGCGGGAAGCCTTACGAGCAGTACTTC CASSSTSGKPYEQYF
NA TRBJ2-7 TRBV6-5 TRBD1 14 TGTGCCAGCAGAACAGGGGGTTCGCTATACGAGCAGTACTTC CASRTGGSLYEQYF
NA TRBJ2-1 TRBV7-3 TRBD2 19 TGTGCCAGCAGCTTAAGGGGACTAGCGGTTCCCGGAGGGTACAATGAGCAGTTCTTC CASSLRGLAVPGGYNEQFF
NA TRBJ1-4 TRBV25-1 NA 13 TGTGCCACCCGCTTAGGGGCCGATGAAAAACTGTTTTTT CATRLGADEKLFF
NA TRBJ2-1 TRBV28 TRBD2 15 TGTGCCAGCAGTTCCATCCGGGGGACTAGAAGTGAGCAGTTCTTC CASSSIRGTRSEQFF
once TRBJ2-7 TRBV6-2/TRBV6-3 TRBD1 15 TGTGCCAGCAGCAAGTACGGGACAGGGGATTACGAGCAGTACTTC CASSKYGTGDYEQYF
NA TRBJ2-1 TRBV19 TRBD2 14 TGTGCCAGTAGTCCAGCGGGAGTTAACAATGAGCAGTTCTTC CASSPAGVNNEQFF
NA TRBJ1-4 TRBV5-1 NA 12 TGCGCCAGCAGCTCCCCGGGTGAAAAACTGTTTTTT CASSSPGEKLFF
few TRBJ1-6 TRBV5-5 NA 15 TGTGCCAGCAGCTTGACTCAGGGGAATAATTCACCCCTCCACTTT CASSLTQGNNSPLHF
NA TRBJ2-7 TRBV6-6 NA 15 TGTGCCAGCAGTTACCCAGGCGGGTCTTCCTACGAGCAGTACTTC CASSYPGGSSYEQYF
NA TRBJ2-1 TRBV27 TRBD2 15 TGTGCCAGCAGTTCCTCTAGCGGCTCTTACAATGAGCAGTTCTTC CASSSSSGSYNEQFF
NA TRBJ2-7 TRBV11-2 NA 12 TGTGCCACTCGACAGGAGAGCTACGAGCAGTACTTC CATRQESYEQYF
NA TRBJ1-3 TRBV20-1 NA 15 TGCAGTGCTTGTGCCGACAGTCACTCTGGAAACACCATATATTTT CSACADSHSGNTIYF
NA TRBJ2-2 TRBV10-1 NA 15 TGCGCCAGCAGTGAGGTTGGCGCGGCATTCGGGGAGCTGTTTTTT CASSEVGAAFGELFF
NA TRBJ1-2 TRBV7-2 NA 15 TGTGCCAGCAGCTTACCAATTAAGGAGAACTATGGCTACACCTTC CASSLPIKENYGYTF
NA TRBJ2-6 TRBV9 TRBD1 17 TGTGCCAGCACCCACAGGGGCCCCCCCTCTGGGGCCAACGTCCTGACTTTC CASTHRGPPSGANVLTF
NA TRBJ1-5 TRBV20-1 NA 12 TGCAGTGCTAGTGGGAGGAATCAGCCCCAGCATTTT CSASGRNQPQHF
NA TRBJ1-1 TRBV28 TRBD1 15 TGTGCCAGCAGGGGTCAGGGGGCTGCGAACACTGAAGCTTTCTTT CASRGQGAANTEAFF
once TRBJ2-7 TRBV7-2 TRBD2 15 TGTGCCAGCAGCTTAGGAGGGACTAGCACCTACGAGCAGTACTTC CASSLGGTSTYEQYF
NA TRBJ1-2 TRBV4-1 NA 17 TGCGCCAGCAGCCAAGATCGGCAGGCAGGGGAAGCCTATGGCTACACCTTC CASSQDRQAGEAYGYTF
NA TRBJ1-2 TRBV2 TRBD1 13 TGTGCCAGCCGACAACAGGGGACCTATGGCTACACCTTC CASRQQGTYGYTF
once TRBJ1-6 TRBV21-1 NA 17 TGTGCCAGCAGCCCCGGGGGGCCGGGAGACAGGAAGTCACCCCTCCACTTT CASSPGGPGDRKSPLHF
NA TRBJ2-1 TRBV18 TRBD2 24 TGTGCCAGCTCACCAGTTGCCCGGGACACCCCGGGACTAGCCATCTTGAGCTCCTACAATGAGCAGTTCTTC CASSPVARDTPGLAILSSYNEQFF
NA TRBJ2-1 TRBV30 TRBD2 16 TGTGCCTGGAGAGGGGGACTAGCGGGAGCTTACAATGAGCAGTTCTTC CAWRGGLAGAYNEQFF
once TRBJ2-5 TRBV5-5 NA 15 TGTGCCAGCAGCTTAGACCTCTCTCGGGGGGAGACCCAGTACTTC CASSLDLSRGETQYF
NA TRBJ2-7 TRBV7-6 TRBD1 15 TGTGCCAGCAGCTTGGGGACAGGGGATCGATACGAGCAGTACTTC CASSLGTGDRYEQYF
NA TRBJ2-1 TRBV5-1 TRBD1 16 TGCGCCAGCAGCTTCCCCGGGACAGGGATCCACAATGAGCAGTTCTTC CASSFPGTGIHNEQFF
NA TRBJ1-1 TRBV5-1 NA 14 TGCGCCAGCAGCTCCTCGACTGGAAACACTGAAGCTTTCTTT CASSSSTGNTEAFF
NA TRBJ1-2 TRBV5-1 TRBD1 16 TGCGCCAGCAGCCAGAAAGGGACAGTGACTAACTATGGCTACACCTTC CASSQKGTVTNYGYTF
NA TRBJ1-1 TRBV5-1 NA 13 TGCGCCAGCAGCCCCCTCGGGAACACTGAAGCTTTCTTT CASSPLGNTEAFF
NA TRBJ2-1 TRBV18 NA 15 TGTGCCAGCTCACCCCACCCGCCACAGGTTGGTGAGCAGTTCTTC CASSPHPPQVGEQFF
NA TRBJ1-1 TRBV5-4 NA 14 TGTGCCAGCAGCTTGGCAGGGGTCGGGACTGAAGCTTTCTTT CASSLAGVGTEAFF
once TRBJ2-7 TRBV6-1 TRBD2 15 TGTGCCAGCAGTGAAGGGACGGGAGGGAGCTACGAGCAGTACTTC CASSEGTGGSYEQYF
NA TRBJ1-5 TRBV18 NA 15 TGTGCCAGCTCATTGGGGCCTTGGAGCAATCAGCCCCAGCATTTT CASSLGPWSNQPQHF
NA TRBJ2-1 TRBV24-1 TRBD2 16 TGTGCCACCAGTGGCACCGTAGCGGGAGTCTACAATGAGCAGTTCTTC CATSGTVAGVYNEQFF
once TRBJ1-1 TRBV7-8 NA 17 TGTGCCAGCAGCTTAGCGCTGAGGGAGGGAAGGGACACTGAAGCTTTCTTT CASSLALREGRDTEAFF
NA TRBJ1-1 TRBV6-5 TRBD1 14 TGTGCCAGCAGACCCGGACAGGGAAACACTGAAGCTTTCTTT CASRPGQGNTEAFF
few TRBJ1-5 TRBV9 NA 14 TGTGCCAGCAGCGTAGCGCCGGGTAATCAGCCCCAGCATTTT CASSVAPGNQPQHF
NA TRBJ1-1 TRBV28 NA 11 TGTGCCAGCAGTTTGGGCTTTGAAGCTTTCTTT CASSLGFEAFF
NA TRBJ2-1 TRBV19 NA 12 TGTGCCAGTAGTCAGGGCCGTAATGAGCAGTTCTTC CASSQGRNEQFF
NA TRBJ2-2 TRBV5-1 NA 15 TGCGCCAGCAGCTTGGTTCTCGGTGACACCGGGGAGCTGTTTTTT CASSLVLGDTGELFF
NA TRBJ2-1 TRBV24-1 NA 13 TGTGCCACCAGTGACCCACTTCGGGATGAGCAGTTCTTC CATSDPLRDEQFF
once TRBJ1-3 TRBV5-1 NA 16 TGCGCCAGCAGCTTGGCCGTGGGGCACTCTGGAAACACCATATATTTT CASSLAVGHSGNTIYF
NA TRBJ2-7 TRBV30 NA 13 TGTGCCTGGAGTGTGCAACTTTCCTACGAGCAGTACTTC CAWSVQLSYEQYF
NA TRBJ1-1 TRBV29-1 NA 11 TGCAGCGTTGCCGGGGTCACTGAAGCTTTCTTT CSVAGVTEAFF
NA TRBJ2-1 TRBV11-3 NA 14 TGTGCCAGCAGCACGACCGGGGCCTACAATGAGCAGTTCTTC CASSTTGAYNEQFF
NA TRBJ1-3 TRBV7-8 NA 16 TGTGCCAGCAGCCGAGTGGCAGGGGTTGGTGGAAACACCATATATTTT CASSRVAGVGGNTIYF
NA TRBJ2-1 TRBV24-1 TRBD2 16 TGTGCCACCAGTGACCCCAGCGGGAGGCCGGTCAATGAGCAGTTCTTC CATSDPSGRPVNEQFF
NA TRBJ2-7 TRBV5-4 TRBD2 15 TGTGCCAGCAGCTCTCGACTAGCGGGAGTGGGGGAGCAGTACTTC CASSSRLAGVGEQYF
once TRBJ2-5 TRBV20-1 NA 11 TGCAGTGCTAGGAGTCTGGAGACCCAGTACTTC CSARSLETQYF
once TRBJ2-3 TRBV11-1 NA 16 TGTGCCAGCAGCTCACCAGCGGCGGGGAGCACAGATACGCAGTATTTT CASSSPAAGSTDTQYF
NA TRBJ1-3 TRBV5-1 TRBD1 18 TGCGCCAGCAGCCCCTCGGGACAGGGTTGGAGCTCTGGAAACACCATATATTTT CASSPSGQGWSSGNTIYF
NA TRBJ2-5 TRBV28 TRBD1 15 TGTGCCAGCAGTTTGTATGCAGGGGGCATAGAGACCCAGTACTTC CASSLYAGGIETQYF
NA TRBJ1-6 TRBV6-5 NA 13 TGTGCCAGCTCAAATACAGTCGATTCACCCCTCCACTTT CASSNTVDSPLHF